A selection of T cell receptor beta chains follows, all from one sample in a study of T cell repertoires in cytomegalovirus infection. TCRdb called the reads again in MiXCR, with one record for every CDR3 protein. The sample shows approximately 1,000,000 distinct CDR3 sequences, less than 35% of them seen only once. These receptors lack a known antigen. The sequences come from cultured CD8+ T cells from PBMCs, collected from culture after CMV antigen stimulation. All receptors derive from a human donor in good health (CMV status not recorded). Some clones in this sample may be carry-over from other donors' samples. Each CDR3 is given with its conserved first and last residue. The D gene is left open where the match is weak. Clone size is shown for a subset of rows, as once, few, many or a class of expanded clone.

J gene,clone size,D gene,V gene,CDR3 DNA,CDR3 protein
TRBJ2-3,-,TRBD1,TRBV25-1,TGTGCCAGCAAAGGCAGGGGGAGCACAGATACGCAGTATTTT,CASKGRGSTDTQYF
TRBJ1-6,-,-,TRBV19,TGTGCCAGTAAAGTGACAGCTAGTAATTCACCCCTCCACTTT,CASKVTASNSPLHF
TRBJ2-7,few,-,TRBV29-1,TGCAGCGTTGAAGATTCAGACAGCAGCTCCTACGAGCAGTACTTC,CSVEDSDSSSYEQYF
TRBJ2-1,-,-,TRBV7-9,TGTGCCAGCAGCTGGATTAGGGCAGGGATAGGGAATGAGCAGTTCTTC,CASSWIRAGIGNEQFF
TRBJ2-1,few,TRBD2,TRBV9,TGTGCCAGTTCTTCAAGCGGGGGGGGCCGCAATGAGCAGTTCTTC,CASSSSGGGRNEQFF
TRBJ1-1,many,-,TRBV7-2,TGTGCCAGCAGAACCAAAGCGTACCAAGCTTTCTTT,CASRTKAYQAFF
TRBJ2-5,-,-,TRBV19,TGTGCCAGTAGTATCTGGGGTACGGAGACCCAGTACTTC,CASSIWGTETQYF
TRBJ1-5,many,-,TRBV28,TGTGCCAGCAGTTTCGGAGGGGTCCAGTGGCCCCAGCATTTT,CASSFGGVQWPQHF
TRBJ2-1,few,-,TRBV27,TGTGCCAGCAGTTTCGACACCAGCTCCTACAATGAGCAGTTCTTC,CASSFDTSSYNEQFF
TRBJ1-5,-,TRBD1,TRBV15,TGTGCCACCAGCAGAACCCATAGGGGACAGTTCAATCAGCCCCAGCATTTT,CATSRTHRGQFNQPQHF
TRBJ2-5,-,-,TRBV27,TGTGCCAGCGGAACCGCCCCCCAGTACTTC,CASGTAPQYF
TRBJ2-4,-,-,TRBV6-6,TGTGCCAGCAGTCCCAAGTACATTCAGTACTTC,CASSPKYIQYF
TRBJ1-5,-,TRBD1,TRBV6-2/TRBV6-3,TGTGCCAGCAGTACGGACAGGGCACGGCAGCCCCAGCATTTT,CASSTDRARQPQHF
TRBJ1-1,few,-,TRBV6-2/TRBV6-3,TGTGCCAGCAGTTCCCCAGGACGTCCCACTGAAGCTTTCTTT,CASSSPGRPTEAFF
TRBJ1-1,once,-,TRBV5-5,TGTGCCAGCAGTCCCCCGGGTTTCTCGAACACTGAAGCTTTCTTT,CASSPPGFSNTEAFF
TRBJ2-1,few,TRBD1,TRBV4-3,TGCGCCAGCAGCCAAGAAACAGGGGGCTTTAGTGAGCAGTTCTTC,CASSQETGGFSEQFF
TRBJ2-1,-,TRBD1,TRBV4-1,TGCGCCAGCAGCCAAGAACAGGGGCCTGGGGAGCAGTTCTTC,CASSQEQGPGEQFF
TRBJ2-3,-,TRBD2,TRBV9,TGTGCCAGCAGCGTAGGGACTAGCGGGGGCCTCACAGATACGCAGTATTTT,CASSVGTSGGLTDTQYF
TRBJ2-1,once,TRBD2,TRBV20-1,TGCAGTGCTAGAGGAGAAGGACTAGCGGGGGAGGGGTCCTCCTACAATGAGCAGTTCTTC,CSARGEGLAGEGSSYNEQFF
TRBJ2-6,-,-,TRBV27,TGTGCCAGCTCGTCCTTAGGGCGCTCTGGGGCCAACGTCCTGACTTTC,CASSSLGRSGANVLTF
TRBJ1-1,many,TRBD1,TRBV7-2,TGTGCCAGCAGCTTCCGGACAGGGTTGAACACTGAAGCTTTCTTT,CASSFRTGLNTEAFF
TRBJ2-4,few,-,TRBV19,TGTGCCAGTAGTAAGGGGACGGCTTTTGCCAAAAACATTCAGTACTTC,CASSKGTAFAKNIQYF
TRBJ1-6,-,-,TRBV6-5,TGTGCCAGCAGCCCGATGGGCTCACCCCTCCACTTT,CASSPMGSPLHF
TRBJ2-3,-,TRBD2,TRBV29-1,TGCAGCGTTGCCGGGACTAGCGGGGGGGCGCGCACAGATACGCAGTATTTT,CSVAGTSGGARTDTQYF
TRBJ1-2,-,-,TRBV5-5,TGTGCCAGCAGCTTTGGTGACAGTAACTATGGCTACACCTTC,CASSFGDSNYGYTF
TRBJ2-1,many,TRBD1,TRBV5-1,TGCGCCAGCAGCTTGGAACGCCCCGGGACAGGGCTCAATGAGCAGTTCTTC,CASSLERPGTGLNEQFF
TRBJ2-1,many,-,TRBV7-2,TGTGCCAGCAGCTTAATCGGGGGACGGAGCTCCTACAATGAGCAGTTCTTC,CASSLIGGRSSYNEQFF
TRBJ2-1,-,TRBD2,TRBV19,TGTGCCAGTAGTATGGGAGGGGCCAAGGCTGAGCAGTTCTTC,CASSMGGAKAEQFF
TRBJ1-4,few,-,TRBV12-3/TRBV12-4,TGTGCCAGCAGTTACGGACAGCCCGCTGAAAAACTGTTTTTT,CASSYGQPAEKLFF
TRBJ2-1,many,-,TRBV2,TGTGCCAGCAGTGAAGTCTTCATCATAAGCTCCTACAATGAGCAGTTCTTC,CASSEVFIISSYNEQFF
TRBJ1-2,few,-,TRBV6-2/TRBV6-3,TGTGCCAGCAAAAAGGGACTAGAGGGACATGGCTACACCTTC,CASKKGLEGHGYTF
TRBJ2-1,-,-,TRBV4-3,TGCGCCAGCAGCCAGGAGGACGTGACTCATTTAGAGCAGTTCTTC,CASSQEDVTHLEQFF
TRBJ2-5,-,-,TRBV7-4,TGTGCCAGCGGACAGCCCTTTCTAGAGACCCAGTACTTC,CASGQPFLETQYF
TRBJ1-1,-,-,TRBV5-1,TGCGCCAGCAGCTTGGCAGAGAACGGTGACACTGAAGCTTTCTTT,CASSLAENGDTEAFF
TRBJ2-2,-,-,TRBV12-3/TRBV12-4,TGTGCCAGCATTATACAGAACACCGGGGAGCTGTTTTTT,CASIIQNTGELFF
TRBJ1-5,-,-,TRBV12-3/TRBV12-4,TGTGCCAGCACGACAGAAGGGGAACAGCCCCAGCATTTT,CASTTEGEQPQHF
TRBJ2-7,-,-,TRBV5-1,TGCGCCAGCGGCCCGACAGGTCCCCACGAGCAGTACTTC,CASGPTGPHEQYF
TRBJ2-1,-,-,TRBV4-2,TGTGCCAGCAGCCAAGATCACCCCTCCTACAATGAGCAGTTCTTC,CASSQDHPSYNEQFF
TRBJ1-2,few,-,TRBV5-1,TGCGCCAGCAGCTTGGGCTCAGTGGATGGCTACACCTTC,CASSLGSVDGYTF
TRBJ2-1,-,-,TRBV27,TGTGCCAGCACCATTGGTCGCTACAATGAGCAGTTCTTC,CASTIGRYNEQFF
TRBJ2-1,-,-,TRBV9,TGTGCCAGCAGCGTATCCGACAATGAGCAGTTCTTC,CASSVSDNEQFF
TRBJ1-5,-,-,TRBV27,TGTGCCAGCAGCCCCGCCGGGGTGGGTCAGCCCCAGCATTTT,CASSPAGVGQPQHF
TRBJ2-1,-,TRBD1,TRBV7-9,TGTGCCAGCAGCTCTTCGACAGGGAGCAATGAGCAGTTCTTC,CASSSSTGSNEQFF
TRBJ2-1,-,-,TRBV29-1,TGCAGCGTTGAGTTTGCACTAGGCTACAATGAGCAGTTCTTC,CSVEFALGYNEQFF
TRBJ2-5,once,TRBD1,TRBV29-1,TGCAGCGTTGAAGCCCCCCAGGGGGCCCAGCAAGAGACCCAGTACTTC,CSVEAPQGAQQETQYF
TRBJ2-1,-,-,TRBV11-2,TGTGCCAGCAGCTTAGATCATCGTAATGAGCAGTTCTTC,CASSLDHRNEQFF
TRBJ2-2,many,TRBD2,TRBV7-2,TGTGCCAGCAGCTTCGTTACGGGGGGGGCCGCTACCGGGGAGCTGTTTTTT,CASSFVTGGAATGELFF
TRBJ1-2,many,-,TRBV6-6,TGTGCCAGCAGTTATGGGGGGGGCGAAGGCTATGGCTACACCTTC,CASSYGGGEGYGYTF
TRBJ2-5,-,-,TRBV6-1,TGTGCCAGCAGTGATGACCCAAAGATGTACTTC,CASSDDPKMYF
TRBJ2-7,-,-,TRBV11-3,TGTGCCAGCAGCTTAGACGGGGCCTCCTCCTACGAGCGGTACTTC,CASSLDGASSYERYF
TRBJ2-1,once,-,TRBV28,TGTGCCAGCAGTTCAGACTCTTTTGGGAACTACAATGAGCAGTTCTTC,CASSSDSFGNYNEQFF